The 27 T cell receptor beta chains presented below share a single source sample, sequenced in a study of T cell clonotyping in hematopoietic cell transplantation. Some clones are missing from TCRdb's copy, which holds only in-frame ones; the method was immunoSEQ multiplex PCR. Among about 28,000 clones, 82% were seen once, and the ten largest hold less than 2%. Time point reported: recipient sample about 28 days before transplant, after cytoreduction. The sequenced sample was peripheral blood mononuclear cells, obtained before stem cell transplant. These receptors all stem from a man aged 35-49 years with acute myeloid leukemia. Some clones in this sample may be carry-over from other donors' samples.

Only a few counts were recorded for this clone. The chain joins TRBV2 to TRBJ1-1, with a possible D match to TRBD1 (5 bases). V shed 10 bases and J shed 1 base, with 19 bases lying between them. CDR1 is SNHLY, CDR2 FYNNEI, per germline. CDR3 length: 15 residues. The DNA for the CDR3 is TGTGCCACCAGACAGCCCGGTACTGCGAACACTGAAGCTTTCTTT. Translated: CATRQPGTANTEAFF.

This clone was counted only a few times. The rearrangement links TRBV28 to TRBJ2-3; the D call may be TRBD1 or TRBD2 (6 bases each). CDR3 length: 15 amino acids. V was pared by 6 bases and J by 6 bases, with 19 bases between. Germline CDR1 is MDHEN and CDR2 is SYDVKM. The CDR3 DNA follows: TGTGCCAGCAGCCGGCCGTCGGGGGCGCCGGATACGCAGTATTTT. It translates to CASSRPSGAPDTQYF.

The V gene is TRBV6-5, the J gene TRBJ2-1, with 7 bases fitting TRBD2. Germline values: CDR1 MNHEY, CDR2 SVGAGI. V was clipped by 5 bases and J by 4 bases; unmatched bases: 8. This CDR3 has 15 amino acids. The CDR3 loop reads CASSPRGRGYNEQFF. DNA of the CDR3: TGTGCCAGCAGTCCCCGCGGGAGAGGTTACAATGAGCAGTTCTTC.

The chain combines TRBV28 with TRBJ2-1; 8 positions agree with TRBD1. The CDR3 runs to 15 residues. From germline, CDR1 is MDHEN and CDR2 SYDVKM. V dropped 7 bases and J dropped 5; count of bases not matched to a gene: 10. In DNA, the CDR3 is TGTGCCAGCACCACCTCTGGACAGGGAAACAATGAGCAGTTCTTC. This codes for CASTTSGQGNNEQFF.

The rearrangement links TRBV5-4 to TRBJ1-2; 8 bases agree with TRBD1. Germline CDR1 reads SGHNT; CDR2 reads YYREEE (reference sequence). The ends lost 3 bases at V and 6 bases at J; junction bases unmatched: 4. The CDR3 spans 13 residues. The CDR3 is CASSWTGFDGYTF. As DNA, the CDR3 is TGTGCCAGCAGCTGGACAGGGTTCGATGGCTACACCTTC.

The rearrangement joins TRBV6-1 to TRBJ2-7; D assignment may be TRBD1 or TRBD2 (5 bases each). V was trimmed by 8 bases and J by 6 bases, leaving 14 bases between them. The CDR3 loop spans 12 amino acids. Germline CDR1 and CDR2: MNHNS and SASEGT. The CDR3 here is CASRREIGEQYF. The DNA of the CDR3 is TGTGCCAGCCGCAGGGAGATCGGCGAGCAGTACTTC.

This sequence joins TRBV29-1 and TRBJ2-1; 8 nucleotides match TRBD1. With 6 bases clipped from V and 4 bases from J, the junction kept 5 bases outside the gene matches. Germline CDR1 reads SQVTM; CDR2 reads ANQGSEA. The CDR3 length is 13 residues. The CDR3 sequence is CSVGQGQYNEQFF. In DNA form, the CDR3 reads TGCAGCGTCGGACAGGGCCAGTACAATGAGCAGTTCTTC.

This rearrangement joins TRBV6-1 to TRBJ1-2, with D possibly TRBD1 on 5 matching bases. Germline CDR1 and CDR2: MNHNS and SASEGT. The CDR3 loop spans 14 amino acids. The ends were cut back, 8 bases at V and 3 bases at J, with 16 bases in the middle. The CDR3 sequence: CASLSGTGYYGYTF. DNA for the CDR3: TGTGCCAGCTTATCCGGCACAGGCTACTATGGCTACACCTTC.

A single count supports this clone. This chain connects TRBV7-9 to TRBJ2-7; 7 bases match TRBD2. CDR1 is SEHNR and CDR2 is FQNEAQ in the germline V gene (reference sequence). The ends lost 5 bases at V and 2 bases at J; junction bases unmatched: 6. The CDR3 totals 14 residues. The CDR3 loop reads CASSPGGGPYEQYF. The CDR3 nucleotides read TGTGCCAGCAGCCCGGGGGGAGGGCCCTACGAGCAGTACTTC.

The chain is built from TRBV7-6 and TRBJ2-2; D is ambiguous. Trimming left V 1 base short and J 6 bases short, with 6 bases between. Germline V lookup: CDR1 SGHVS, CDR2 FNYEAQ. This CDR3 has 13 residues. DNA for the CDR3: TGTGCCAGCAGCTTAGTGCTCGCCGGGGAGCTGTTTTTT. Protein: CASSLVLAGELFF.

The chain joins TRBV7-3 to TRBJ2-7; 8 nucleotides line up with TRBD1. The V and J ends lost 5 bases and 5 bases, in that order; junction bases with no gene match: 14. Germline-derived CDR1 and CDR2 are SGHTA and FQGTGA. CDR3 length equals 16 residues. CDR3: CASSLGLGTGANEQYF. CDR3 DNA sequence: TGTGCCAGCAGCCTAGGCTTAGGGACAGGTGCCAACGAGCAGTACTTC.

This rearrangement joins TRBV6-1 to TRBJ2-1; TRBD1 matches at 8 bases. After removal of 2 bases from V and 5 bases from J, the junction contained 8 bases not matched to a gene. From germline, CDR1 is MNHNS and CDR2 SASEGT. The CDR3 is made up of 16 amino acids. CDR3 sequence: CASSELVGTGDNEQFF. CDR3 DNA: TGTGCCAGCAGTGAATTGGTGGGGACAGGAGACAATGAGCAGTTCTTC.

The chain recombines TRBV7-6 with TRBJ2-1; 9 positions agree with TRBD2. Germline values: CDR1 SGHVS, CDR2 FNYEAQ. There are 16 residues in the CDR3. The J segment lost 6 bases and the V segment lost 6 bases, leaving 12 bases of the junction unmatched. The CDR3 region has the DNA TGTGCCAGCAGTCGGAGCGGGGGGCTCGTAGGCAATGAGCAGTTCTTC. This encodes CASSRSGGLVGNEQFF. The whole variable domain, filled in from reference TRBV7-6 and TRBJ2-1, reads GAGVSQSPRYKVTKRGQDVALRCDPISGHVSLYWYRQALGQGPEFLTYFNYEAQQDKSGLPNDRFSAERPEGSISTLTIQRTEQRDSAMYRCASSRSGGLVGNEQFFGPGTRLTVL.

This clone showed up just once. The rearrangement uses TRBV4-2 and TRBJ1-2; D is unresolved. The CDR3 consists of 15 residues. Between the trimmed V and J ends, which lost 4 bases and 2 bases, there was a span of 14 bases. Looked up from germline, CDR1 is LGHNA and CDR2 is YNFKEQ. DNA of the CDR3: TGTGCCAGCAGCCCGATGGAGTATCAGAACTATGGCTACACCTTC. Residues: CASSPMEYQNYGYTF.

V is TRBV13 and J is TRBJ1-2; D remains ambiguous. Germline V gene sequence: CDR1 PRHDT, CDR2 FYEKMQ (reference sequence). This CDR3 has 12 amino acids. Between the trimmed V and J ends, which lost 3 bases and 3 bases, there was a span of 5 bases. The CDR3 is CASSLNDYGYTF. CDR3 DNA: TGTGCCAGCAGCTTGAATGACTATGGCTACACCTTC.

The chain is built from TRBV5-1 and TRBJ1-2; D gene uncertain. This CDR3 contains 14 residues. Germline lookup yields CDR1 SGHRS and CDR2 YFSETQ. V was cut by 0 bases and J by 7 bases, with 13 bases left in between. The CDR3 sequence is CASSLGQEGSGYTF. The CDR3 DNA reads TGCGCCAGCAGCTTGGGGCAGGAAGGCTCTGGCTACACCTTC.

On this clone: This sample also contains other DNA sequences that code for the same CDR3. The V and J genes are TRBV5-4 and TRBJ1-1; D ambiguous. The germline V and J ends were trimmed by 0 bases and 1 base, with 4 bases remaining between them. The CDR3 runs to 13 residues. Germline loops: CDR1 SGHNT, CDR2 YYREEE (reference sequence). Here the CDR3 DNA reads TGTGCCAGCAGCTTGGTATCGAACACTGAAGCTTTCTTT. Amino acid sequence: CASSLVSNTEAFF.

The chain carries TRBV27 and TRBJ2-3; TRBD1 might be the D (6 bases). CDR3 size: 14 residues. The ends were cut back, 4 bases at V and 5 bases at J, with 13 bases in the middle. The germline V gene has CDR1 MNHEY and CDR2 SMNVEV (reference sequence). CDR3 bases: TGTGCCAGCAGTTACGCAGGGGCCGGAGATACGCAGTATTTT. Translation: CASSYAGAGDTQYF.

The rearrangement links TRBV19 to TRBJ2-4; unclear D gene. CDR3 length: 12 residues. CDR1 LNHDA and CDR2 SQIVND come from the germline V gene (reference sequence). Deletions cut 0 bases from V and 13 bases from J, with 10 bases between. CDR3 residues: CASSIDRTDQYF. CDR3 in DNA: TGTGCCAGTAGTATAGATCGGACGGACCAGTACTTC.

The V gene is TRBV2, the J gene TRBJ2-3; TRBD2 aligns across 7 bases. This CDR3 has 15 amino acids. J was trimmed by 1 base and V by 8 bases; bases with no gene match: 9. From germline, CDR1 is SNHLY and CDR2 FYNNEI. The chain's CDR3 is CASQHGLGGTDTQYF. The DNA of the CDR3 is TGTGCCAGCCAACACGGACTAGGGGGCACAGATACGCAGTATTTT.

The rearrangement joins TRBV9 to TRBJ1-1, with a possible D match to TRBD1 (6 bases). V lost 6 bases and J lost 1, with 16 bases in between. The germline V gene has CDR1 SGDLS and CDR2 YYNGEE. This CDR3 has 15 amino acids. In DNA, the CDR3 is TGTGCCAGCAACGTTCAGGGGCACACGAACACTGAAGCTTTCTTT. Translated, it gives CASNVQGHTNTEAFF.

This clone was picked up one time. The chain employs TRBV27 and TRBJ2-7, with D possibly being TRBD1 or TRBD2 (6 bases each). This CDR3 contains 13 residues. V shed 8 bases and J shed 2 bases, with 13 bases lying between them. CDR1 is MNHEY, CDR2 SMNVEV, per germline (reference sequence). CDR3 bases: TGTGCCAGCGCAAGGGGGGAGACCTACGAGCAGTACTTC. Its protein product is CASARGETYEQYF.

The chain carries TRBV7-9 and TRBJ2-1, with 10 bases fitting TRBD2. V trimming: 5 bases; J trimming: 7 bases; junction bases outside the gene matches: 11. CDR1 SEHNR and CDR2 FQNEAQ come from the germline V gene (reference sequence). The CDR3 has 16 residues. The DNA for the CDR3 is TGTGCCAGCAGCCGTAGAGGGACTAGCGCAGAAAATGAGCAGTTCTTC. The encoded protein is CASSRRGTSAENEQFF.

The rearrangement uses TRBV2 and TRBJ1-4; D is possibly TRBD1 (5 bases). V shed 6 bases and J shed 10 bases, with 9 bases lying between them. The CDR3 length is 11 residues. Germline lookup yields CDR1 SNHLY and CDR2 FYNNEI. Here the CDR3 reads CASSETVKLFF. CDR3 nucleotides: TGTGCCAGCAGCGAGACAGTAAAACTGTTTTTT.

This chain uses TRBV6-5 with TRBJ1-1; maybe TRBD1 (5 bases). CDR3 length: 16 amino acids. The germline gives CDR1 MNHEY, CDR2 SVGAGI. Deletions cut 2 bases from V and 7 bases from J, with 20 bases between. CDR3 protein: CASSYPGEGKLGEAFF. The CDR3 DNA sequence: TGTGCCAGCAGTTACCCCGGGGAGGGGAAATTGGGTGAAGCTTTCTTT.

This clone was seen a few times. The J gene is TRBJ1-4, the V gene TRBV6-1, with 10 bases aligning to TRBD1. V shed 8 bases and J 6 bases; nucleotides not matched to a gene: 6. CDR1 is MNHNS, CDR2 SASEGT, per germline. The CDR3 sequence is 14 residues long. The CDR3 loop reads CASETGGEDEKLFF. In DNA form, the CDR3 reads TGTGCCAGCGAGACAGGGGGCGAGGATGAAAAACTGTTTTTT.

The chain links TRBV7-9 to TRBJ2-2, with D tentatively TRBD1 or TRBD2 (5 bases each). Germline CDR1 and CDR2: SEHNR and FQNEAQ (reference sequence). The CDR3 contains 15 residues. Trimming took off 4 bases at V and 6 bases at J, with 15 bases between the two ends. Written as DNA, the CDR3 is TGTGCCAGCAGCTACCCGAGGGGTTTTGCCGGGGAGCTGTTTTTT. It encodes CASSYPRGFAGELFF.